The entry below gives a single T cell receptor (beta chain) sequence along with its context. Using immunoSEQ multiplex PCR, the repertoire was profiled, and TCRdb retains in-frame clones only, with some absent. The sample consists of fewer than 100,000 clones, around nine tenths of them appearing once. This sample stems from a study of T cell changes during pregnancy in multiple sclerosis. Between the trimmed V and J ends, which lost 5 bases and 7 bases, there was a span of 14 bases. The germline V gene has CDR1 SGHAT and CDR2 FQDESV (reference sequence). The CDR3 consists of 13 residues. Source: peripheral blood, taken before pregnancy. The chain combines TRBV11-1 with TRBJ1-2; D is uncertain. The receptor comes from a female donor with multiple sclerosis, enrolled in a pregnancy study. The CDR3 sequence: CASSRGREGGYTF. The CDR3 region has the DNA TGTGCCAGCAGCCGCGGGCGCGAAGGTGGCTACACCTTC. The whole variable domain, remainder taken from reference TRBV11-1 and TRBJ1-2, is EAEVAQSPRYKITEKSQAVAFWCDPISGHATLYWYRQILGQGPELLVQFQDESVVDDSQLPKDRFSAERLKGVDSTLKIQPAELGDSAMYLCASSRGREGGYTFGSGTRLTVV.